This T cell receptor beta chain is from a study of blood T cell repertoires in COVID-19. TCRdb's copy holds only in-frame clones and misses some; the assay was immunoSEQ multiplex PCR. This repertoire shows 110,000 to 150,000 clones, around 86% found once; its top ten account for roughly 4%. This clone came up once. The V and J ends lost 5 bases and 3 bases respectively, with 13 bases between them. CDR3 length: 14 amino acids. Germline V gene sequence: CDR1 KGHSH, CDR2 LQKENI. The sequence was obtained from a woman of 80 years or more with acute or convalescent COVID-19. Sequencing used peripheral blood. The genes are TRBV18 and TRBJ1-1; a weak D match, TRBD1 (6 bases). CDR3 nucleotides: TGTGCCAGCTCAACAGGGAACTGGGACACTGAAGCTTTCTTT. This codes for CASSTGNWDTEAFF. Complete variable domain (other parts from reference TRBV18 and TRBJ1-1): NAGVMQNPRHLVRRRGQEARLRCSPMKGHSHVYWYRQLPEEGLKFMVYLQKENIIDESGMPKERFSAEFPKEGPSILRIQQVVRGDSAAYFCASSTGNWDTEAFFGQGTRLTVV.